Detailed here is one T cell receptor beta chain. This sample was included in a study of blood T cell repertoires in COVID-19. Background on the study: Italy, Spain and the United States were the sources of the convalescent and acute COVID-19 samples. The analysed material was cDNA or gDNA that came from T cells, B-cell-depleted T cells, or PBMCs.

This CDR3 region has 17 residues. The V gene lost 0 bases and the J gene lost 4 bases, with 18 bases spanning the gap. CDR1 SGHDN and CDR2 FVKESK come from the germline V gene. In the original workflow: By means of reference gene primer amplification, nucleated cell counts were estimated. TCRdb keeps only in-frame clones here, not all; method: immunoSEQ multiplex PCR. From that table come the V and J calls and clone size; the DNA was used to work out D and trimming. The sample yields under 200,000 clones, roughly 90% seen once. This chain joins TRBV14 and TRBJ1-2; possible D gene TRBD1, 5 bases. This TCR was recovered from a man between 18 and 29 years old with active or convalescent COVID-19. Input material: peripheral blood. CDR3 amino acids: CASSQDGQGTNGYGYTF. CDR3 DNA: TGTGCCAGCAGCCAAGATGGTCAGGGAACTAACGGCTATGGCTACACCTTC.